The text below deals with one TCR beta chain. As originally analysed: Junction-only sequences without quality scores came from ImmunoSEQ, so filtering differed. Here immunoSEQ multiplex PCR was the method, and the copy in TCRdb shows in-frame clones only, minus some. V, J and clone size derive from that table, while D and trimming were established from the DNA sequence. The table lists a few million clones, approximately 90% of them singletons. CDR3 size: 14 residues. Germline-derived CDR1 and CDR2 are SGHVS and FNYEAQ. With 1 base clipped from V and 4 bases from J, the junction kept 0 bases outside the gene matches. The sample originates from a study of shared clonotypes between healthy human individuals. Overall study: Plates per donor: three CD4 naive, three CD4 memory, two CD8 naive, one CD8 memory.

The sequenced sample consisted of naive CD4+ T cells sorted from blood. Stated subset: CD45RA+ positively selected. This TCR was recovered from a man younger than 30 in good health. The rearrangement uses TRBV7-6 and TRBJ2-3, with 9 bases that match TRBD2. CDR3: CASSLGGGADTQYF. CDR3 nucleotide sequence: TGTGCCAGCAGCTTAGGCGGGGGGGCAGATACGCAGTATTTT.